The rows below give T cell receptor beta chains drawn from one sample of a study of T-cell reconstitution after alpha-beta-depleted transplantation in children. MiXCR was run by TCRdb on the PCR reads, yielding one entry per CDR3 protein. Here the sample spans about 640,000 distinct CDR3 sequences, 10% to 15% being singletons. Sample: PBMCs, mostly from graft donor cells, taken 360 days after TCRalphabeta/CD19-depleted stem cell transplant. These receptors were taken from a male patient younger than 18 who had a stem cell transplant for acute myeloid leukemia, so the T cells may come from the graft donor. Both conserved end residues are part of each CDR3. Fields, in order: V gene, J gene, clone size, D gene, CDR3 protein, CDR3 DNA. D genes are given only for firm matches. Rows give clone size only sometimes, using once, few, many, or a class for an expanded clone.

TRBV5-1	TRBJ2-5	many	NA	CASSLASKGRQETQYF	TGCGCCAGCAGCTTGGCCTCAAAGGGTAGACAAGAGACCCAGTACTTC
TRBV7-2	TRBJ2-7	NA	NA	CASSLWVAGEGYEQYF	TGTGCCAGCAGCTTGTGGGTGGCAGGGGAGGGCTACGAGCAGTACTTC
TRBV20-1	TRBJ1-2	many	NA	CSARDGSKVPYGYTF	TGCAGTGCTAGAGACGGATCCAAGGTACCCTATGGCTACACCTTC
TRBV7-9	TRBJ2-1	NA	NA	CASSLERGFGPNEQFF	TGTGCCAGCAGCTTAGAGAGAGGGTTCGGTCCCAATGAGCAGTTCTTC
TRBV5-1	TRBJ2-7	many	NA	CASSLGPPGYEQYF	TGCGCCAGCAGCTTGGGCCCGCCGGGGTACGAGCAGTACTTC
TRBV5-6	TRBJ2-7	NA	TRBD2	CASSKTSGTSYEQYF	TGTGCCAGCAGCAAGACTAGCGGGACTTCCTACGAGCAGTACTTC
TRBV28	TRBJ2-1	many	TRBD2	CASSLSAGGRNEQFF	TGTGCCAGCAGTTTATCCGCGGGAGGTAGAAATGAGCAGTTCTTC
TRBV5-1	TRBJ1-1	few	NA	CASSLPPGRTNTEAFF	TGCGCCAGCAGCTTGCCTCCGGGACGTACGAACACTGAAGCTTTCTTT
TRBV7-2	TRBJ2-7	many	NA	CASSLETGTPYEQYF	TGTGCCAGCAGCTTAGAAACAGGGACACCCTACGAGCAGTACTTC
TRBV20-1	TRBJ2-5	many	NA	CSAAPEHRETQYF	TGCAGTGCTGCCCCGGAACACCGGGAGACCCAGTACTTC
TRBV29-1	TRBJ2-7	few	NA	CSVDTRGFQYF	TGCAGCGTTGACACTAGGGGGTTCCAGTACTTC
TRBV4-3	TRBJ2-1	NA	NA	CASSLERASSYNEQFF	TGCGCCAGCAGCTTAGAGCGGGCGTCCTCCTACAATGAGCAGTTCTTC
TRBV4-2	TRBJ2-7	NA	NA	CASSQVGVTITDEQYF	TGTGCCAGCAGCCAAGTGGGGGTGACGATTACGGACGAGCAGTACTTC
TRBV7-2	TRBJ2-7	few	TRBD2	CASSSTTKGLAGAYEQYF	TGTGCCAGCAGCTCTACCACTAAGGGACTAGCGGGGGCCTACGAGCAGTACTTC
TRBV11-2	TRBJ2-1	NA	TRBD1	CASSLVIFDREMTPQFF	TGTGCCAGCAGCTTAGTGATCTTCGACAGGGAGATGACCCCGCAGTTCTTC
TRBV12-3/TRBV12-4	TRBJ1-6	NA	NA	CASTLGGMGPLHF	TGTGCCAGCACTCTGGGGGGGATGGGACCCCTCCACTTT
TRBV6-5	TRBJ2-5	NA	TRBD1	CASSSRGQQETQYF	TGTGCCAGCAGTTCCCGGGGACAGCAAGAGACCCAGTACTTC
TRBV29-1	TRBJ1-1	NA	NA	CSVKGGANTEAFF	TGCAGCGTCAAAGGCGGGGCGAACACTGAAGCTTTCTTT
TRBV6-2/TRBV6-3	TRBJ2-7	few	NA	CASSIDRPYEQYF	TGTGCCAGCAGCATAGACAGACCCTACGAGCAGTACTTC
TRBV29-1	TRBJ2-3	many	TRBD2	CSPKMWRGRGDTQYF	TGCAGCCCCAAGATGTGGCGGGGGAGGGGTGATACGCAGTATTTT
TRBV12-3/TRBV12-4	TRBJ2-7	NA	NA	CASSNTAYEQYF	TGTGCCAGCAGCAATACAGCCTACGAGCAGTACTTC
TRBV29-1	TRBJ2-7	many	TRBD1	CSVDGTGDGYEQYF	TGCAGCGTTGATGGGACAGGGGACGGGTACGAGCAGTACTTC
TRBV20-1	TRBJ2-1	many	TRBD2	CSAPSGRAGNEQFF	TGCAGTGCTCCGAGCGGGAGGGCCGGTAATGAGCAGTTCTTC
TRBV6-5	TRBJ1-1	NA	NA	CASRSQGSGAFF	TGTGCCAGCAGGTCACAGGGATCCGGAGCTTTCTTT
TRBV29-1	TRBJ2-5	many	TRBD2	CSATSGQETQYF	TGCAGCGCGACTAGCGGCCAAGAGACCCAGTACTTC
TRBV29-1	TRBJ2-2	many	NA	CSVEFPANTGELFF	TGCAGCGTTGAATTCCCCGCGAACACCGGGGAGCTGTTTTTT
TRBV5-1	TRBJ2-3	many	TRBD2	CASTRLADRSTDTQYF	TGCGCCAGCACGCGACTAGCGGACCGATCCACAGATACGCAGTATTTT
TRBV20-1	TRBJ2-7	many	TRBD2	CSVPGLGSYEQYF	TGCAGTGTACCGGGACTAGGGTCCTACGAGCAGTACTTC
TRBV28	TRBJ1-2	few	TRBD1	CASSSGRGLDGYTF	TGTGCCAGCAGTTCGGGAAGGGGGCTGGATGGCTACACCTTC
TRBV20-1	TRBJ2-5	NA	NA	CSASWSWTQYF	TGCAGTGCTAGCTGGAGTTGGACCCAGTACTTC
TRBV30	TRBJ2-4	few	TRBD1	CAWSGQGQGGNIQYF	TGTGCCTGGAGCGGCCAGGGACAGGGCGGGAACATTCAGTACTTC